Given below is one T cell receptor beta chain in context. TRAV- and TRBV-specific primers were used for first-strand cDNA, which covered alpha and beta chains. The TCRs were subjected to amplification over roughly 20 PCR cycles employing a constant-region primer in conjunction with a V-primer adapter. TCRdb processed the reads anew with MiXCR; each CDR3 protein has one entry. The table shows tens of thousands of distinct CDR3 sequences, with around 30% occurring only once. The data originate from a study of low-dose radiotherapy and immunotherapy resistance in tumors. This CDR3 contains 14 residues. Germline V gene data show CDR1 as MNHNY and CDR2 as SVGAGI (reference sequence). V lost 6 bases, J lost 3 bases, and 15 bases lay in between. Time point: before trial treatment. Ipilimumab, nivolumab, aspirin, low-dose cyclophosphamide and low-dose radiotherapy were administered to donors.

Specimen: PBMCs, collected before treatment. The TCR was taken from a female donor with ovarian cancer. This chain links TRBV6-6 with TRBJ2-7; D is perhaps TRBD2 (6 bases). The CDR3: CASRETGGRYEQYF. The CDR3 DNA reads TGTGCCAGCAGGGAGACCGGGGGTCGCTACGAGCAGTACTTC.